A single sample gave rise to the 32 T cell receptor beta chains below, sequenced in a study of T-cell reconstitution after alpha-beta-depleted transplantation in children. A TCRbeta library incorporating unique molecular identifiers was prepared. TCRdb fed the PCR reads into MiXCR, producing one record per CDR3 protein. Of some 350,000 distinct CDR3 sequences listed, around 10% are singletons. This specimen was PBMCs from the stem cell graft donor, taken from the stem cell graft. These receptors were taken from a human donor who donated a stem cell graft to a child with acute lymphoblastic leukemia.

The rearrangement uses TRBV19 and TRBJ1-1; 7 bases match TRBD1. The CDR3 totals 14 residues. Germline assignment: CDR1 LNHDA and CDR2 SQIVND (reference sequence). The V segment lost 5 bases and the J segment 4 bases; nucleotides outside the gene matches: 7. CDR3 sequence: CASSDRTGATEAFF. The CDR3, as DNA: TGTGCCAGTAGTGATCGGACAGGAGCCACTGAAGCTTTCTTT. Full variable domain (missing parts from reference TRBV19 and TRBJ1-1): DGGITQSPKYLFRKEGQNVTLSCEQNLNHDAMYWYRQDPGQGLRLIYYSQIVNDFQKGDIAEGYSVSREKKESFPLTVTSAQKNPTAFYLCASSDRTGATEAFFGQGTRLTVV.

This clonotype was observed a few times. The chain employs TRBV28 and TRBJ1-3; D not resolved. Per germline, CDR1 MDHEN and CDR2 SYDVKM. The V end lost 3 bases, the J end lost 4 bases, and 16 bases lay between the germline ends. This CDR3 is built from 16 residues. The CDR3 DNA sequence: TGTGCCAGCAGTTTGTTGAAGGGTACTTCGGGAAACACCATATATTTT. It specifies CASSLLKGTSGNTIYF.

This clonotype occurred a few times. V and J are TRBV29-1 and TRBJ2-5, with D hard to call. The germline gives CDR1 SQVTM, CDR2 ANQGSEA. CDR3 size: 11 residues. Trimming removed 4 bases from V and 11 bases from J, with 14 bases in between. The CDR3 sequence is CSVGQGLAQYF. In DNA form, the CDR3 reads TGCAGCGTTGGCCAAGGATTGGCTCAGTACTTC.

This clonotype was picked up many times. The chain combines TRBV4-2 with TRBJ2-7; D is possibly TRBD2 (6 bases). This CDR3 has 14 amino acids. CDR1 is LGHNA and CDR2 is YNFKEQ in the germline V gene. V was trimmed by 1 base and J by 6 bases, leaving 13 bases between them. The CDR3 sequence is CASSQAPGVGEQYF. The CDR3 DNA sequence: TGTGCCAGCAGCCAAGCCCCGGGAGTTGGCGAGCAGTACTTC.

This chain uses TRBV9 with TRBJ2-2; D possibly corresponds to TRBD2 (5 bases). Trimming cost V 4 bases and J 0 bases, with 13 bases left between them. CDR1 is SGDLS, CDR2 YYNGEE, per germline. The length of the CDR3 is 16 residues. Here the CDR3 DNA reads TGTGCCAGCAGCCCGTTCGGACTGCCGAACACCGGGGAGCTGTTTTTT. Its protein product is CASSPFGLPNTGELFF. The entire variable domain, with the rest obtained from reference TRBV9 and TRBJ2-2, is as follows: DSGVTQTPKHLITATGQRVTLRCSPRSGDLSVYWYQQSLDQGLQFLIQYYNGEERAKGNILERFSAQQFPDLHSELNLSSLELGDSALYFCASSPFGLPNTGELFFGEGSRLTVL.

The V gene is TRBV19, the J gene TRBJ2-3; 7 bases align to TRBD1. CDR1 is LNHDA, CDR2 SQIVND, per germline (reference sequence). The trim removed 2 bases at V and 5 bases at J, leaving 7 bases unmatched. The CDR3 sequence is 15 residues long. The CDR3 DNA follows: TGTGCCAGTAGTATAACCCAGGGGGAGCAAGATACGCAGTATTTT. It translates to CASSITQGEQDTQYF.

The V and J genes are TRBV7-2 and TRBJ2-5; tentative D call: TRBD1 (6 bases). Germline values: CDR1 SGHTA, CDR2 FQGNSA. V was trimmed by 3 bases and J by 2 bases, leaving 16 bases between them. The CDR3 has 16 residues. The CDR3 loop is CASSFQVLRGQETQYF. The DNA for the CDR3 is TGTGCCAGCAGCTTTCAAGTATTGAGGGGGCAAGAGACCCAGTACTTC. Drawing the rest from reference TRBV7-2 and TRBJ2-5, the complete variable domain is GAGVSQSPSNKVTEKGKDVELRCDPISGHTALYWYRQSLGQGLEFLIYFQGNSAPDKSGLPSDRFSAERTGGSVSTLTIQRTQQEDSAVYLCASSFQVLRGQETQYFGPGTRLLVL.

This clonotype turned up a few times. The V and J genes are TRBV27 and TRBJ2-1; a possible D gene is TRBD2 (6 bases). Germline lookup yields CDR1 MNHEY and CDR2 SMNVEV (reference sequence). Trimming removed 4 bases at V and 5 bases at J, with 12 bases between. CDR3 length: 14 residues. The CDR3 sequence is CASSWGTLDNEQFF. DNA of the CDR3: TGTGCCAGCAGTTGGGGGACTCTGGACAATGAGCAGTTCTTC.

This clonotype has a handful of counts. The chain combines TRBV7-2 with TRBJ2-5; possible D gene TRBD1, 6 bases. Trimming took off 5 bases at V and 4 bases at J, with 11 bases between the two ends. The CDR3 totals 13 residues. From germline, CDR1 is SGHTA and CDR2 FQGNSA. Here the CDR3 reads CASSRAGVETQYF. CDR3 coding DNA: TGTGCCAGCAGCAGGGCAGGGGTAGAGACCCAGTACTTC.

The gene calls are TRBV9 and TRBJ2-3; tentative D call: TRBD2 (6 bases). With 0 bases removed from V and 2 bases from J, the gap between germline ends came to 16 bases. Germline CDR1 is SGDLS and CDR2 is YYNGEE. This CDR3 region has 17 residues. The CDR3 sequence: CASSVAGGGMPTDTQYF. The CDR3, as DNA: TGTGCCAGCAGCGTAGCGGGCGGCGGGATGCCCACAGATACGCAGTATTTT.

The rearrangement links TRBV7-9 to TRBJ1-5, with D tentatively TRBD1 (5 bases). Trimming removed 8 bases at V and 4 bases at J, with 12 bases between. CDR3 length equals 13 residues. Germline V CDR1 and CDR2: SEHNR, FQNEAQ (reference sequence). CDR3 nucleotide sequence: TGTGCCAGCCGAACGACAGAAAATCAGCCCCAGCATTTT. Protein product: CASRTTENQPQHF.

The CDR3 loop is CSAVGGVGGNEQFF. CDR3 sequence (DNA): TGCAGCGCCGTGGGCGGTGTGGGAGGTAATGAGCAGTTCTTC. This chain uses TRBV29-1 with TRBJ2-1, with D tentatively TRBD2 (6 bases). The CDR3 totals 14 residues. The V end was cut by 7 bases, the J end by 7 bases, with 20 bases between. The germline gives CDR1 SQVTM, CDR2 ANQGSEA.

This clonotype occurred a few times. This chain connects TRBV5-1 to TRBJ2-7; no reliable D call. The CDR3 spans 13 residues. Trimming took off 3 bases at V and 2 bases at J, with 9 bases between the two ends. Germline V gene lookup returns CDR1 SGHRS and CDR2 YFSETQ. CDR3 in amino acids: CASSSSNTYEQYF. The CDR3 region has the DNA TGCGCCAGCAGCTCTAGTAACACCTACGAGCAGTACTTC.

This clonotype was observed a few times. The chain employs TRBV20-1 and TRBJ2-5; the D call may be TRBD1 or TRBD2 (6 bases each). The V end was cut by 1 base, the J end by 1 base, with 16 bases between. CDR1 and CDR2 from the germline V gene are DFQATT and SNEGSKA (reference sequence). This CDR3 comprises 16 residues. This CDR3 reads CSARGGAPLLQETQYF. CDR3 DNA sequence: TGCAGTGCTAGAGGGGGGGCCCCGCTACTCCAAGAGACCCAGTACTTC.

This clonotype has just a few counts. This rearrangement joins TRBV11-2 to TRBJ2-1, with TRBD2 matching 11 bases. CDR3 length equals 15 residues. After removal of 9 bases from V and 2 bases from J, the junction contained 6 bases not matched to a gene. Germline CDR1 reads SGHAT; CDR2 reads FQNNGV. The CDR3 sequence is CASTLGLAAYNEQFF. The CDR3 DNA reads TGTGCCAGTACTTTGGGACTAGCGGCCTACAATGAGCAGTTCTTC.

This clonotype was detected only a few times. V usage is TRBV9 and J usage is TRBJ2-7; 9 bases agree with TRBD1. This CDR3 is built from 15 residues. From germline, CDR1 is SGDLS and CDR2 YYNGEE. V dropped 0 bases and J dropped 3; count of bases not matched to a gene: 4. CDR3: CASSVEGTGIYEQYF. Written as DNA, the CDR3 is TGTGCCAGCAGCGTAGAAGGGACAGGGATCTACGAGCAGTACTTC.

This clonotype has more than one count but fewer than ten. The genes are TRBV15 and TRBJ1-1, with 9 nucleotides matching TRBD1. V lost 2 bases to trimming and J lost 8 bases; unmatched junction nucleotides: 3. The V gene's germline CDR1 is LNHNV and CDR2 YYDKDF (reference sequence). The CDR3 runs 13 residues. The CDR3 coding sequence is TGTGCCACCAGCAGATTCGGACAGGGGGAAGCTTTCTTT. As protein: CATSRFGQGEAFF.

The CDR3, as DNA: TGTGCCAGCAGTCCGGACGGTCGCTCCTACAATGAGCAGTTCTTC. Amino acids: CASSPDGRSYNEQFF. V usage is TRBV28 and J usage is TRBJ2-1; D is ambiguous. Looked up from germline, CDR1 is MDHEN and CDR2 is SYDVKM. This CDR3 contains 15 residues. V was trimmed by 5 bases and J by 0 bases, leaving 11 bases between them.

The chain is built from TRBV12-3 or TRBV12-4 and TRBJ1-1; D ambiguous. This CDR3 comprises 13 residues. V was trimmed by 7 bases and J by 4 bases, leaving 13 bases between them. CDR3 protein: CASTEGRLTEAFF. CDR3 DNA: TGTGCCAGCACCGAAGGTAGGCTCACTGAAGCTTTCTTT.

This clonotype was detected many times. The chain carries TRBV7-9 and TRBJ2-2; unclear D gene. CDR1 SEHNR and CDR2 FQNEAQ come from the germline V gene (reference sequence). V was trimmed by 3 bases and J by 1 base, leaving 9 bases between them. This CDR3 spans 15 amino acids. This chain's CDR3 is CASSFFGKNTGELFF. In nucleotides, the CDR3 is TGTGCCAGCAGCTTCTTCGGAAAGAACACCGGGGAGCTGTTTTTT.

Regarding this clonotype: A read error may explain this, as a much larger clone is one base away. V and J are TRBV28 and TRBJ2-3; D unclear. V was shortened by 7 bases and J by 0 bases, with 20 bases between the two germline ends. Germline V CDR1 and CDR2: MDHEN, SYDVKM. The CDR3 extends over 17 amino acids. The CDR3 reads CASTSLSRVESTDTQYF. In nucleotides, the CDR3 is TGTGCCAGCACTAGTCTCTCTCGGGTGGAGAGCACAGATACGCAGTATTTT.

The sample holds many counts of this clonotype. This chain links TRBV7-6 with TRBJ1-1; D remains unclear. This CDR3 is built from 15 residues. Germline lookup yields CDR1 SGHVS and CDR2 FNYEAQ. V was trimmed by 1 base and J by 1 base, leaving 10 bases between them. Here the CDR3 DNA reads TGTGCCAGCAGCTTAGGAGGGCAGTCGAACACTGAAGCTTTCTTT. Protein product: CASSLGGQSNTEAFF.

The J gene is TRBJ2-1, the V gene TRBV20-1; no definite D call. Trimming pared 4 bases from V and 3 bases from J, leaving 7 bases between. Germline loops: CDR1 DFQATT, CDR2 SNEGSKA (reference sequence). The CDR3 is 12 amino acids. CDR3 protein: CSATKDYNEQFF. The CDR3 DNA reads TGCAGTGCTACCAAGGACTACAATGAGCAGTTCTTC.

The chain is built from TRBV29-1 and TRBJ2-5; 10 bases line up with TRBD1. Losses at the gene ends were 4 bases for V and 2 bases for J; bases not matched to a gene: 7. The CDR3 runs 15 residues. Germline V gene data show CDR1 as SQVTM and CDR2 as ANQGSEA. In DNA, the CDR3 is TGCAGCGTTGCCAGGACAGGGGGGTCACAAGAGACCCAGTACTTC. It yields the protein CSVARTGGSQETQYF.

This clonotype was counted between two and nine times. The rearrangement uses TRBV6-4 and TRBJ2-3, with D uncertain. V was clipped by 3 bases and J by 4 bases, with 8 bases between them. This CDR3 has 13 amino acids. Germline V lookup: CDR1 MRHNA, CDR2 SNTAGT. As DNA, the CDR3 is TGTGCCAGCAGTGAGACGATCGCAGATACGCAGTATTTT. This translates into CASSETIADTQYF.

The chain recombines TRBV27 with TRBJ2-2; 9 bases match TRBD1. Germline assignment: CDR1 MNHEY and CDR2 SMNVEV (reference sequence). J lost 5 bases, V lost 5 bases, and 6 bases had no gene match. CDR3 length: 15 residues. CDR3 bases: TGTGCCAGCAGTGTCGCGACAGGGGGAACCGGGGAGCTGTTTTTT. Amino acids: CASSVATGGTGELFF.

This clonotype was recorded a few times. V gene TRBV20-1 combines with J gene TRBJ2-7; 10 bases agree with TRBD2. Germline V gene lookup returns CDR1 DFQATT and CDR2 SNEGSKA (reference sequence). Unmatched junction bases numbered 10, after V lost 4 bases and J lost 1 base. The CDR3 is made up of 16 amino acids. The CDR3 DNA sequence: TGCAGTGCTACGGACGCATTTAGCGGGAGGTCCTACGAGCAGTACTTC. Translation gives CSATDAFSGRSYEQYF.

In its sample, this clonotype was seen a few times. This chain uses TRBV29-1 with TRBJ2-1; 7 nucleotides match TRBD2. The CDR3 has 13 amino acids. The V gene's germline CDR1 is SQVTM and CDR2 ANQGSEA. The junction had 8 bases not matched to a gene; V was cut back by 7 bases and J by 5 bases. In nucleotides, the CDR3 is TGCAGCGCCAGGACTAGGATAGACAATGAGCAGTTCTTC. Protein product: CSARTRIDNEQFF.

The V gene is TRBV20-1, the J gene TRBJ2-3; D may be TRBD1 (6 bases). The germline V gene encodes CDR1 DFQATT and CDR2 SNEGSKA (reference sequence). The CDR3 is made up of 14 amino acids. The ends were cut back, 5 bases at V and 1 base at J, with 13 bases in the middle. The CDR3 DNA follows: TGCAGTGCTTTACGATCAGGGGGCACAGATACGCAGTATTTT. Residues: CSALRSGGTDTQYF.

This clonotype was seen repeatedly, ten times or more. In DNA, the CDR3 is TGTGCCAGCAGTCCCCTCCCCTACGAGCAGTACTTC. It is translated as CASSPLPYEQYF. The J gene is TRBJ2-7, the V gene TRBV28; D ambiguous. Germline V gene data show CDR1 as MDHEN and CDR2 as SYDVKM. The CDR3 sequence is 12 residues long. The V end was cut by 5 bases, the J end by 2 bases, with 7 bases between. The full variable domain, completed using reference TRBV28 and TRBJ2-7, is DVKVTQSSRYLVKRTGEKVFLECVQDMDHENMFWYRQDPGLGLRLIYFSYDVKMKEKGDIPEGYSVSREKKERFSLILESASTNQTSMYLCASSPLPYEQYFGPGTRLTVT.

The CDR3 region has the DNA TGTGCCAGTAGTACACCTTCCCAGTTAGGGACCTACAATGAGCAGTTCTTC. Protein sequence: CASSTPSQLGTYNEQFF. This rearrangement joins TRBV19 to TRBJ2-1; no clear D. V gave up 4 bases and J gave up 2 bases, with 18 bases separating them. Germline CDR1 reads LNHDA; CDR2 reads SQIVND (reference sequence). This CDR3 is built from 17 residues.

This chain links TRBV3-1 with TRBJ2-4; D perhaps matches TRBD2 (5 bases). Per germline, CDR1 LGHDT and CDR2 YNNKEL (reference sequence). The CDR3 extends over 17 amino acids. Trimming removed 0 bases from V and 7 bases from J, with 19 bases in between. CDR3: CASSQDTHLPSGNIQYF. CDR3 DNA sequence: TGTGCCAGCAGCCAAGATACCCATCTCCCCTCGGGGAACATTCAGTACTTC.